The rows below give T cell receptor beta chains drawn from one sample of a study of blood T cell repertoires in COVID-19. Clones were read by immunoSEQ multiplex PCR, and TCRdb kept only the in-frame ones, dropping some. The repertoire holds 200,000 or so clones, with around 86% as singletons. Sequences were obtained from peripheral blood. The receptors stem from a man in his 60s who had recovered from COVID-19. Both conserved end residues are part of each CDR3. D genes are given only for firm matches.

D	V	J	CDR3
TRBD1	TRBV11-3	TRBJ1-3	CASSSDRGNTIYF
TRBD2	TRBV11-2	TRBJ2-7	CASSLTPAGVWQYF
TRBD2	TRBV27	TRBJ2-2	CASSPGLAGGRTGELFF
TRBD1	TRBV27	TRBJ1-4	CASSLYRQGGEKLFF
TRBD1	TRBV7-9	TRBJ1-2	CASSPRQGYYGYTF
TRBD1	TRBV5-1	TRBJ2-7	CASSLVGTGMGPGEQYF
TRBD2	TRBV19	TRBJ2-1	CASRGSGRANFDNEQFF
TRBD1	TRBV5-1	TRBJ1-1	CASGRDRVEGTEAFF
TRBD2	TRBV27	TRBJ2-5	CASRPTSGGAWETQYF
TRBD2	TRBV5-1	TRBJ2-1	CASRGLADNNEQFF
TRBD1	TRBV19	TRBJ2-1	CASSPGQGYNEQFF
NA	TRBV2	TRBJ2-7	CASSEEGMGGEEQYF
TRBD1	TRBV6-5	TRBJ1-2	CASSYRTGSYGYTF
TRBD2	TRBV4-2	TRBJ2-3	CASSQESGGDGADTQYF
NA	TRBV7-9	TRBJ2-5	CASSLVLAVETQYF
TRBD2	TRBV9	TRBJ2-3	CASSVEGSGGADTQYF
TRBD1	TRBV9	TRBJ1-2	CASSHGGDSPYGYTF
NA	TRBV27	TRBJ1-2	CASSFGQSYGYTF
NA	TRBV7-3	TRBJ1-2	CASSPGRGEKGYTF
TRBD2	TRBV5-4	TRBJ2-3	CASSYRLAGPQDTQYF
TRBD2	TRBV5-1	TRBJ2-7	CASSLDTAGGNEQYF
TRBD1	TRBV19	TRBJ2-5	CASSIAAGGGETQYF